Shown below are 7 T cell receptor beta chains from a single sample sequenced in a study of cytomegalovirus exposure and HLA in healthy donors. PCR was performed using 60 Vbeta and 13 Jbeta primers. Profiled with immunoSEQ multiplex PCR; TCRdb holds only in-frame clones, not every one. The sample data list over 100,000 clones. Material for sequencing was PBMCs. Receptor source: a man aged 35-49 years in good health and CMV-seropositive.

The rearrangement uses TRBV5-1 and TRBJ1-5; a weak D match, TRBD1 (5 bases). Trimming removed 0 bases from V and 5 bases from J, with 12 bases in between. CDR3 length: 15 residues. Per germline, CDR1 SGHRS and CDR2 YFSETQ. CDR3 DNA sequence: TGCGCCAGCAGCTTGGTACCAGGGACTTATCAGCCCCAGCATTTT. Translating it yields CASSLVPGTYQPQHF. Full variable domain (outside the CDR3, taken from reference TRBV5-1 and TRBJ1-5): KAGVTQTPRYLIKTRGQQVTLSCSPISGHRSVSWYQQTPGQGLQFLFEYFSETQRNKGNFPGRFSGRQFSNSRSEMNVSTLELGDSALYLCASSLVPGTYQPQHFGDGTRLSIL.

The chain combines TRBV7-2 with TRBJ1-1; D is perhaps TRBD1 (5 bases). Trimming took 0 bases from V and 10 from J, leaving 9 bases between them. The CDR3 extends over 12 amino acids. Germline loops: CDR1 SGHTA, CDR2 FQGNSA. CDR3 sequence reads: CASSLARGGAFF. The CDR3 bases are TGTGCCAGCAGCTTAGCGCGGGGGGGAGCTTTCTTT. Full variable domain (missing parts from reference TRBV7-2 and TRBJ1-1): GAGVSQSPSNKVTEKGKDVELRCDPISGHTALYWYRQSLGQGLEFLIYFQGNSAPDKSGLPSDRFSAERTGGSVSTLTIQRTQQEDSAVYLCASSLARGGAFFGQGTRLTVV.

The genes are TRBV9 and TRBJ2-1, with 11 bases that match TRBD2. In germline, CDR1 is SGDLS, CDR2 YYNGEE. The V gene end was trimmed by 3 bases and the J gene end by 9 bases; junction bases not matched to a gene: 11. The CDR3 covers 16 residues. CDR3 amino acids: CASSAVGTSGSIEQFF. In nucleotides, the CDR3 is TGTGCCAGCAGCGCTGTGGGTACTAGCGGGAGTATTGAGCAGTTCTTC.

The V gene is TRBV15, the J gene TRBJ2-7, with a possible D match to TRBD2 (5 bases). V was pared by 1 base and J by 4 bases, with 14 bases between. Looked up from germline, CDR1 is LNHNV and CDR2 is YYDKDF (reference sequence). CDR3 length: 15 residues. CDR3 sequence reads: CATSRVPGTSYEQYF. In DNA, the CDR3 is TGTGCCACCAGCAGAGTTCCGGGAACCTCGTACGAGCAGTACTTC.

The genes are TRBV10-1 and TRBJ1-2; possible D gene TRBD1, 6 bases. The V gene lost 3 bases and the J gene lost 7 bases, with 12 bases spanning the gap. The CDR3 is 13 amino acids. Germline CDR1 is WNHNN and CDR2 is SYGVQD (reference sequence). The CDR3 reads CASSEDRTSGYTF. The CDR3 DNA follows: TGCGCCAGCAGTGAAGACAGGACCTCTGGCTACACCTTC.

CDR3: CATSRRLAGGYNEQFF. CDR3 bases: TGTGCCACCAGCAGGAGACTAGCGGGAGGATACAATGAGCAGTTCTTC. The V call is TRBV15, the J call TRBJ2-1; 13 nucleotides line up with TRBD2. This CDR3 spans 16 amino acids. Germline CDR1 LNHNV, CDR2 YYDKDF (reference sequence). The V and J ends lost 3 bases and 4 bases, in that order; junction bases with no gene match: 3. The whole variable domain, remainder taken from reference TRBV15 and TRBJ2-1, is DAMVIQNPRYQVTQFGKPVTLSCSQTLNHNVMYWYQQKSSQAPKLLFHYYDKDFNNEADTPDNFQSRRPNTSFCFLDIRSPGLGDTAMYLCATSRRLAGGYNEQFFGPGTRLTVL.

The chain joins TRBV20-1 to TRBJ2-5; unclear D gene. The CDR3 sequence is 10 residues long. Germline assignment: CDR1 DFQATT and CDR2 SNEGSKA (reference sequence). V dropped 4 bases and J dropped 4 bases, with 4 bases sitting between them. This CDR3 reads CSATLETQYF. DNA of the CDR3: TGCAGTGCTACCTTAGAGACCCAGTACTTC.